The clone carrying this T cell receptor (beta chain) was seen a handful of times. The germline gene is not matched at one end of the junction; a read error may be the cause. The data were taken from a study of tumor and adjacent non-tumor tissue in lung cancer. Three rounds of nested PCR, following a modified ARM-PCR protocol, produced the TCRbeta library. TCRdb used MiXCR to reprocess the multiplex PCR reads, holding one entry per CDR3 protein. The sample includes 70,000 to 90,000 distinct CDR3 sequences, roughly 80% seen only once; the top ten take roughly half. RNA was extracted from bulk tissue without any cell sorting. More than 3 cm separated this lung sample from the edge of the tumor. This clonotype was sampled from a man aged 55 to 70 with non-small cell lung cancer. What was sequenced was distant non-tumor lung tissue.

The CDR3 DNA follows: TGTGCCGGCAGCCTGGGACAGGGGATCACAGGTACGCAGTATTTT. Protein sequence: CAGSLGQGITGTQYF. The chain has TRBV6-1 and TRBJ2-3; 10 nucleotides line up with TRBD1. CDR1 is MNHNS and CDR2 is SASEGT in the germline V gene. This CDR3 is 15 amino acids long.